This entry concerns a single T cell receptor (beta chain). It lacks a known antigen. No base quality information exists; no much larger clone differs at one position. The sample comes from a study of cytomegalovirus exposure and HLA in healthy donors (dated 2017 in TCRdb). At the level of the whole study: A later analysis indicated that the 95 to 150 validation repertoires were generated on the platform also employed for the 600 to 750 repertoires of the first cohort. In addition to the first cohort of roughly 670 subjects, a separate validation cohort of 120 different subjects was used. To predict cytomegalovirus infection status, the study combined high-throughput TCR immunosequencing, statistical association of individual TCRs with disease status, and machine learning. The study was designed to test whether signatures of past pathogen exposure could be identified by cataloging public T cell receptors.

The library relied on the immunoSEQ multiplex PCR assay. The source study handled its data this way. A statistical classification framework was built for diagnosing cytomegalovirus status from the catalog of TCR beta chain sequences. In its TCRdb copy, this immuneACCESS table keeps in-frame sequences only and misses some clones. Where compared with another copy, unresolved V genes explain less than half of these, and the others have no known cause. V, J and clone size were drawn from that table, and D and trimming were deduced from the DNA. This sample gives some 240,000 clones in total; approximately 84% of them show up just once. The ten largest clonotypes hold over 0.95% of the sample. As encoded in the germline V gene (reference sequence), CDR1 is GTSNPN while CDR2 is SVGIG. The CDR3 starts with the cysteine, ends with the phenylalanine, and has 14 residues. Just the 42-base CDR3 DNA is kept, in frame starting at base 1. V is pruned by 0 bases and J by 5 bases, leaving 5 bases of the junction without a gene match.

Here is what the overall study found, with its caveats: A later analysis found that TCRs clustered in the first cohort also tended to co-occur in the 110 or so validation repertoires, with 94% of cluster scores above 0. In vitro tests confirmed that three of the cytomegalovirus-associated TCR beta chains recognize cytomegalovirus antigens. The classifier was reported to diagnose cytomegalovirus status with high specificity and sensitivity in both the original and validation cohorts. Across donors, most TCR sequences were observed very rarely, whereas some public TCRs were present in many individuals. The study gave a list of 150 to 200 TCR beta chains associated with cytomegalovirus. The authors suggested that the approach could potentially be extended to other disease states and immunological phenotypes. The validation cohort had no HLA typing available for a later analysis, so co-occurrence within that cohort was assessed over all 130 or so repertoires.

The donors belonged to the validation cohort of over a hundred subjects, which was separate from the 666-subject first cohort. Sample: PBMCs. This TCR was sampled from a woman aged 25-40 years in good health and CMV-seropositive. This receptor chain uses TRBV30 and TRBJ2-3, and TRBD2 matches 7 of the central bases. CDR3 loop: CAWSVGGRGDTQYF. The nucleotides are TGTGCCTGGAGTGTTGGCGGGAGAGGAGATACGCAGTATTTT.